Following are 23 T cell receptor beta chains from one sample sequenced in a study of blood T cell repertoires in COVID-19 (dated by TCRdb to 2020 to 2021). Library preparation employed the immunoSEQ multiplex PCR assay. The clones in this table, taken by TCRdb from immuneACCESS, are in-frame only. Not every clone is retained; where verified, under half of the shortfall comes from an unresolved V gene, and the cause of the rest is unknown. The sample data list a few hundred thousand clones, and 70% to 90% of these were observed just once. 5% to 8% of the sample is taken by the ten largest. Sequences were obtained from PBMCs or T cells enriched from blood (not recorded which). These receptors all stem from a woman aged 45-60 years who had been exposed to COVID-19.

As DNA, the CDR3 is TGTGCCAGCAGCCCCCAGGTTTCGGGACAGGGGGCCTACGAGCAGTACTTC. Its protein is CASSPQVSGQGAYEQYF. The J gene is TRBJ2-7, the V gene TRBV7-6, with 11 bases matching TRBD1. With 5 bases clipped from V and 2 bases from J, the junction kept 11 bases outside the gene matches. From germline, CDR1 is SGHVS and CDR2 FNYEAQ. This CDR3 is built from 17 residues.

The CDR3 is CASSLAHSSGYNEQFF. Written as DNA, the CDR3 is TGTGCCAGCAGCTTAGCCCATAGCTCGGGGTACAATGAGCAGTTCTTC. The gene calls are TRBV7-2 and TRBJ2-1, with TRBD2 as a possible D gene (5 bases). Germline assignment: CDR1 SGHTA and CDR2 FQGNSA. The CDR3 is 16 amino acids. V was cut by 0 bases and J by 4 bases, with 13 bases left in between.

The V gene is TRBV18, the J gene TRBJ1-6, with 7 bases fitting TRBD1. Per germline, CDR1 KGHSH and CDR2 LQKENI. V shed 3 bases and J 7 bases; nucleotides not matched to a gene: 3. The CDR3 runs 14 residues. CDR3 coding DNA: TGTGCCAGCTCACCGGGACAGCTGAATTCACCCCTCCACTTT. Residues: CASSPGQLNSPLHF.

The chain has TRBV14 and TRBJ2-7, with D possibly TRBD2 on 5 matching bases. Germline V gene lookup returns CDR1 SGHDN and CDR2 FVKESK. The CDR3 is made up of 13 amino acids. V was trimmed by 3 bases and J by 6 bases, leaving 12 bases between them. The CDR3 coding sequence is TGTGCCAGCAGCCACCGGGATCGGACCGAGCAGTACTTC. Translating it yields CASSHRDRTEQYF.

The chain links TRBV28 to TRBJ1-4; no reliable D call. Germline V gene sequence: CDR1 MDHEN, CDR2 SYDVKM. The CDR3 loop spans 15 amino acids. Trimming removed 4 bases from V and 6 bases from J, with 15 bases in between. The CDR3 nucleotides are TGTGCCAGCAGTTCCCAGGACCGGAGGGATGAAAAACTGTTTTTT. Encoded protein: CASSSQDRRDEKLFF.

V and J are TRBV5-1 and TRBJ1-5; the D is unclear. V lost 4 bases to trimming and J lost 3 bases, with 8 bases between them. This CDR3 has 13 residues. From germline, CDR1 is SGHRS and CDR2 YFSETQ. CDR3 coding DNA: TGCGCCAGCAGCCCAACTTTCAATCAGCCCCAGCATTTT. It is translated as CASSPTFNQPQHF.

The CDR3 here is CASSPDRGRWDTQYF. CDR3 nucleotides: TGTGCCAGTAGTCCAGACAGGGGGCGGTGGGATACGCAGTATTTT. This chain uses TRBV19 with TRBJ2-3, with 10 bases identical to TRBD1. Germline trimming cut 5 bases from V and 6 bases from J; bases unmatched to any gene: 8. Germline V gene lookup returns CDR1 LNHDA and CDR2 SQIVND (reference sequence). This CDR3 contains 15 residues.

The chain joins TRBV11-2 to TRBJ1-2; 7 positions agree with TRBD1. CDR3 size: 12 residues. V lost 7 bases, J lost 5 bases, and 4 bases stayed unmatched. Per germline, CDR1 SGHAT and CDR2 FQNNGV. The DNA of the CDR3 is TGTGCCAGCACCTCGACAGGGTATGGCTACACCTTC. Amino acids: CASTSTGYGYTF.

The chain links TRBV19 to TRBJ2-3, with 10 bases lining up with TRBD1. This CDR3 comprises 15 residues. The trim removed 10 bases at V and 3 bases at J, leaving 10 bases unmatched. Germline CDR1 is LNHDA and CDR2 is SQIVND (reference sequence). The DNA of the CDR3 is TGTGCCACGAGTATTAGGACAGGGGGAACAGATACGCAGTATTTT. Translating gives CATSIRTGGTDTQYF. The complete variable domain, with remaining parts taken from reference TRBV19 and TRBJ2-3, reads DGGITQSPKYLFRKEGQNVTLSCEQNLNHDAMYWYRQDPGQGLRLIYYSQIVNDFQKGDIAEGYSVSREKKESFPLTVTSAQKNPTAFYLCATSIRTGGTDTQYFGPGTRLTVL.

The J gene is TRBJ2-2, the V gene TRBV3-1 (or the pseudogene TRBV3-2), with a possible D match to TRBD1 (6 bases). Germline loops: CDR1 LGHDT, CDR2 YNNKEL (reference sequence). This CDR3 is built from 14 residues. V lost 4 bases and J lost 8, with 14 bases in between. Here the CDR3 reads CASSPPGRGGELFF. The CDR3 nucleotides are TGTGCCAGCAGCCCCCCGGGAAGGGGGGGGGAGCTGTTTTTT.

The chain joins TRBV5-6 to TRBJ2-7, with a possible D match to TRBD1 (6 bases). CDR3 length equals 15 residues. Trimming stripped 3 bases from V and 5 bases from J, with 18 bases between. CDR1 is SGHDT, CDR2 YYEEEE, per germline. DNA of the CDR3: TGTGCCAGCAGCTACTACTCGACAGGTTCTGACGAGCAGTACTTC. Translation: CASSYYSTGSDEQYF.

This chain joins TRBV10-3 and TRBJ1-5, with D possibly TRBD1 on 5 matching bases. Germline V gene data show CDR1 as ENHRY and CDR2 as SYGVKD. The V end was cut by 6 bases, the J end by 1 base, with 10 bases between. There are 14 residues in the CDR3. This CDR3 is CAISQGISNQPQHF. The CDR3 region has the DNA TGTGCCATCAGCCAGGGAATAAGCAATCAGCCCCAGCATTTT.

The chain joins TRBV19 to TRBJ2-7, with 7 bases lining up with TRBD2. The CDR3 totals 14 residues. Germline loops: CDR1 LNHDA, CDR2 SQIVND (reference sequence). J gave up 6 bases and V 1 base, and 6 bases lay outside the gene matches. CDR3 residues: CASSIGTSPIEQYF. Here the CDR3 DNA reads TGTGCCAGTAGTATAGGGACTAGTCCTATCGAGCAGTACTTC.

The J gene is TRBJ1-1, the V gene TRBV5-4; TRBD1 is a possible D gene (5 bases). Germline-derived CDR1 and CDR2 are SGHNT and YYREEE (reference sequence). V lost 0 bases to trimming and J lost 0 bases, with 12 bases between them. CDR3 length: 16 amino acids. The CDR3 is CASSLGGRGLNTEAFF. In DNA form, the CDR3 reads TGTGCCAGCAGCTTGGGGGGGAGGGGCTTGAACACTGAAGCTTTCTTT.

The rearrangement uses TRBV5-4 and TRBJ1-2; TRBD1 matches at 8 bases. From germline, CDR1 is SGHNT and CDR2 YYREEE (reference sequence). The CDR3 is 14 residues long. V lost 0 bases, J lost 7 bases, and 5 bases stayed unmatched. DNA for the CDR3: TGTGCCAGCAGCTTGGTGCAGGGGGCGGGTGGCTACACCTTC. Translating it yields CASSLVQGAGGYTF.

The chain joins TRBV19 to TRBJ1-6; D ambiguous. With 6 bases removed from V and 7 bases from J, the gap between germline ends came to 16 bases. The CDR3 extends over 15 amino acids. The germline gives CDR1 LNHDA, CDR2 SQIVND (reference sequence). CDR3 protein: CASRRIEGRNSPLHF. The CDR3, as DNA: TGTGCCAGTAGACGAATAGAGGGAAGGAATTCACCCCTCCACTTT. Full variable domain (outside the CDR3, taken from reference TRBV19 and TRBJ1-6): DGGITQSPKYLFRKEGQNVTLSCEQNLNHDAMYWYRQDPGQGLRLIYYSQIVNDFQKGDIAEGYSVSREKKESFPLTVTSAQKNPTAFYLCASRRIEGRNSPLHFGNGTRLTVT.

This CDR3 reads CASKPLGTGGVTGRKLFF. The CDR3 DNA is TGTGCCAGTAAGCCTCTCGGGACAGGGGGCGTTACGGGAAGAAAACTGTTTTTT. This rearrangement joins TRBV19 to TRBJ1-4; 12 bases are shared with TRBD1. Germline V lookup: CDR1 LNHDA, CDR2 SQIVND (reference sequence). Trimming took 7 bases from V and 10 from J; bases not matched to a gene: 19. CDR3 length: 18 residues.

V is TRBV5-1 and J is TRBJ1-1; 7 bases line up with TRBD1. Germline V gene lookup returns CDR1 SGHRS and CDR2 YFSETQ. V was clipped by 1 base and J by 0 bases; unmatched bases: 3. This CDR3 is built from 15 residues. CDR3 loop: CASSLNTGVNTEAFF. The CDR3 bases are TGCGCCAGCAGCTTGAATACAGGGGTGAACACTGAAGCTTTCTTT.

The chain links TRBV28 to TRBJ2-3; 8 bases map to TRBD1. This CDR3 has 14 amino acids. J gave up 6 bases and V 3 bases, and 5 bases lay outside the gene matches. Germline CDR1 reads MDHEN; CDR2 reads SYDVKM. The CDR3 loop is CASSLGQAGDTQYF. CDR3 DNA sequence: TGTGCCAGCAGTTTGGGACAGGCAGGGGATACGCAGTATTTT. The whole variable domain, remainder taken from reference TRBV28 and TRBJ2-3, is DVKVTQSSRYLVKRTGEKVFLECVQDMDHENMFWYRQDPGLGLRLIYFSYDVKMKEKGDIPEGYSVSREKKERFSLILESASTNQTSMYLCASSLGQAGDTQYFGPGTRLTVL.

V is TRBV2 and J is TRBJ2-7, with D tentatively TRBD1 (5 bases). Trimming stripped 3 bases from V and 3 bases from J, with 15 bases between. The CDR3 spans 15 residues. Per the germline V gene, CDR1 is SNHLY and CDR2 is FYNNEI. CDR3 in DNA: TGTGCCAGCAGTGAGGACCAGGGTTTATTCTACGAGCAGTACTTC. It is translated as CASSEDQGLFYEQYF.

The chain has TRBV21-1 and TRBJ2-4; the D call TRBD1 from the table was never checked on the DNA. TRBV21-1 is noted as a pseudogene. The CDR3 runs 14 residues. Here the CDR3 DNA reads TGTGCCAGCAGCAGGGTCACAGGGAAAAACATTCAGTACTTC. Translated, it gives CASSRVTGKNIQYF.

Only one count was recorded for this clone. The gene calls are TRBV11-2 and TRBJ1-4, with D possibly being TRBD1 (6 bases). This CDR3 region has 14 residues. Trimming cost V 5 bases and J 10 bases, with 17 bases left between them. In germline, CDR1 is SGHAT, CDR2 FQNNGV. In DNA, the CDR3 is TGTGCCAGCAGCCCAGGGGTGCAGGGATCAAAACTGTTTTTT. It translates to CASSPGVQGSKLFF.

V usage is TRBV27 and J usage is TRBJ1-2; perhaps TRBD1 as D (6 bases). V lost 8 bases and J lost 4, with 20 bases in between. Germline V gene data show CDR1 as MNHEY and CDR2 as SMNVEV (reference sequence). The CDR3 is 15 amino acids. The CDR3 DNA reads TGTGCCAGCTCCCCCAGGGGAAGAGGACTCTATGGCTACACCTTC. Its translation: CASSPRGRGLYGYTF.